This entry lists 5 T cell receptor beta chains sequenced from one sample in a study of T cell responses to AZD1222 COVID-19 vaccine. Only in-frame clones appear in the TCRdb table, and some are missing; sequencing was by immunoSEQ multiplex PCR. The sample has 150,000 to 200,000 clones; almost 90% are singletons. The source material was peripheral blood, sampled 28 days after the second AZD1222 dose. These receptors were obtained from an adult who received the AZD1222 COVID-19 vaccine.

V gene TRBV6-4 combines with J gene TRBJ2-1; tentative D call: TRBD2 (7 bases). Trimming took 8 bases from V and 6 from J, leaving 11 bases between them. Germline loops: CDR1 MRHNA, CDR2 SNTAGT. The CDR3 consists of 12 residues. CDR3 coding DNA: TGTGCCAGCGGGGGGGCCGGCAATGAGCAGTTCTTC. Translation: CASGGAGNEQFF.

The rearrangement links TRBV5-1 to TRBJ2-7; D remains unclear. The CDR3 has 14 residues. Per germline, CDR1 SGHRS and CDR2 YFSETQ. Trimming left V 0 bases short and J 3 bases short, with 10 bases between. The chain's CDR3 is CASSLASAGYEQYF. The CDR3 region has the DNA TGCGCCAGCAGCTTGGCCTCGGCCGGCTACGAGCAGTACTTC.

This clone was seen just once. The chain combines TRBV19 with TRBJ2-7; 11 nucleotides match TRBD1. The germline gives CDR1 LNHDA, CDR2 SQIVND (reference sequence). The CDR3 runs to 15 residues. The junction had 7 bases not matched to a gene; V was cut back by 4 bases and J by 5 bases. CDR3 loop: CASSRTGQGDHEQYF. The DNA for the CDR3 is TGTGCCAGTAGTAGAACGGGACAGGGGGATCACGAGCAGTACTTC.

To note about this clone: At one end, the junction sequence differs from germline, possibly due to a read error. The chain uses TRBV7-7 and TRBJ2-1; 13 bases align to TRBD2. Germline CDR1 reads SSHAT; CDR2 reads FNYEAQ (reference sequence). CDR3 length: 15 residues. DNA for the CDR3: TGTGCTAGCAGCATACTAGCGGGGGGGACAAGTGAGCAGTTCTTC. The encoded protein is CASSILAGGTSEQFF.

The CDR3 spells CASSVVLTGGEGYTF. For the CDR3, the DNA is TGTGCCAGCAGCGTAGTTCTCACAGGGGGCGAAGGCTACACCTTC. The rearrangement joins TRBV9 to TRBJ1-2; 9 positions match TRBD1. The CDR3 sequence is 15 residues long. The germline gives CDR1 SGDLS, CDR2 YYNGEE. Trimming at V came to 0 bases and at J to 8 bases, leaving 8 bases not matched to a gene.